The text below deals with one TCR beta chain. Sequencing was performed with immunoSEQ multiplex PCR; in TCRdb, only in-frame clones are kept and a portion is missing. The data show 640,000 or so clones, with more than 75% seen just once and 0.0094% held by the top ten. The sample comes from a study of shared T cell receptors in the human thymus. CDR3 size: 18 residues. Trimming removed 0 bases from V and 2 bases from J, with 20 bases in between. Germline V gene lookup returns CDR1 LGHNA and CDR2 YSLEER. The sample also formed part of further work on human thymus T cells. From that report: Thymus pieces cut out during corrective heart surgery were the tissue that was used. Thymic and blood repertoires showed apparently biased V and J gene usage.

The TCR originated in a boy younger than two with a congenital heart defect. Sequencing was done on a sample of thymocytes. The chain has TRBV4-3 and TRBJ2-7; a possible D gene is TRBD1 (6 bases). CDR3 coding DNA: TGCGCCAGCAGCCAAGAGTTCCGGGACACCATCGGTACCTACGAGCAGTACTTC. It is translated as CASSQEFRDTIGTYEQYF.